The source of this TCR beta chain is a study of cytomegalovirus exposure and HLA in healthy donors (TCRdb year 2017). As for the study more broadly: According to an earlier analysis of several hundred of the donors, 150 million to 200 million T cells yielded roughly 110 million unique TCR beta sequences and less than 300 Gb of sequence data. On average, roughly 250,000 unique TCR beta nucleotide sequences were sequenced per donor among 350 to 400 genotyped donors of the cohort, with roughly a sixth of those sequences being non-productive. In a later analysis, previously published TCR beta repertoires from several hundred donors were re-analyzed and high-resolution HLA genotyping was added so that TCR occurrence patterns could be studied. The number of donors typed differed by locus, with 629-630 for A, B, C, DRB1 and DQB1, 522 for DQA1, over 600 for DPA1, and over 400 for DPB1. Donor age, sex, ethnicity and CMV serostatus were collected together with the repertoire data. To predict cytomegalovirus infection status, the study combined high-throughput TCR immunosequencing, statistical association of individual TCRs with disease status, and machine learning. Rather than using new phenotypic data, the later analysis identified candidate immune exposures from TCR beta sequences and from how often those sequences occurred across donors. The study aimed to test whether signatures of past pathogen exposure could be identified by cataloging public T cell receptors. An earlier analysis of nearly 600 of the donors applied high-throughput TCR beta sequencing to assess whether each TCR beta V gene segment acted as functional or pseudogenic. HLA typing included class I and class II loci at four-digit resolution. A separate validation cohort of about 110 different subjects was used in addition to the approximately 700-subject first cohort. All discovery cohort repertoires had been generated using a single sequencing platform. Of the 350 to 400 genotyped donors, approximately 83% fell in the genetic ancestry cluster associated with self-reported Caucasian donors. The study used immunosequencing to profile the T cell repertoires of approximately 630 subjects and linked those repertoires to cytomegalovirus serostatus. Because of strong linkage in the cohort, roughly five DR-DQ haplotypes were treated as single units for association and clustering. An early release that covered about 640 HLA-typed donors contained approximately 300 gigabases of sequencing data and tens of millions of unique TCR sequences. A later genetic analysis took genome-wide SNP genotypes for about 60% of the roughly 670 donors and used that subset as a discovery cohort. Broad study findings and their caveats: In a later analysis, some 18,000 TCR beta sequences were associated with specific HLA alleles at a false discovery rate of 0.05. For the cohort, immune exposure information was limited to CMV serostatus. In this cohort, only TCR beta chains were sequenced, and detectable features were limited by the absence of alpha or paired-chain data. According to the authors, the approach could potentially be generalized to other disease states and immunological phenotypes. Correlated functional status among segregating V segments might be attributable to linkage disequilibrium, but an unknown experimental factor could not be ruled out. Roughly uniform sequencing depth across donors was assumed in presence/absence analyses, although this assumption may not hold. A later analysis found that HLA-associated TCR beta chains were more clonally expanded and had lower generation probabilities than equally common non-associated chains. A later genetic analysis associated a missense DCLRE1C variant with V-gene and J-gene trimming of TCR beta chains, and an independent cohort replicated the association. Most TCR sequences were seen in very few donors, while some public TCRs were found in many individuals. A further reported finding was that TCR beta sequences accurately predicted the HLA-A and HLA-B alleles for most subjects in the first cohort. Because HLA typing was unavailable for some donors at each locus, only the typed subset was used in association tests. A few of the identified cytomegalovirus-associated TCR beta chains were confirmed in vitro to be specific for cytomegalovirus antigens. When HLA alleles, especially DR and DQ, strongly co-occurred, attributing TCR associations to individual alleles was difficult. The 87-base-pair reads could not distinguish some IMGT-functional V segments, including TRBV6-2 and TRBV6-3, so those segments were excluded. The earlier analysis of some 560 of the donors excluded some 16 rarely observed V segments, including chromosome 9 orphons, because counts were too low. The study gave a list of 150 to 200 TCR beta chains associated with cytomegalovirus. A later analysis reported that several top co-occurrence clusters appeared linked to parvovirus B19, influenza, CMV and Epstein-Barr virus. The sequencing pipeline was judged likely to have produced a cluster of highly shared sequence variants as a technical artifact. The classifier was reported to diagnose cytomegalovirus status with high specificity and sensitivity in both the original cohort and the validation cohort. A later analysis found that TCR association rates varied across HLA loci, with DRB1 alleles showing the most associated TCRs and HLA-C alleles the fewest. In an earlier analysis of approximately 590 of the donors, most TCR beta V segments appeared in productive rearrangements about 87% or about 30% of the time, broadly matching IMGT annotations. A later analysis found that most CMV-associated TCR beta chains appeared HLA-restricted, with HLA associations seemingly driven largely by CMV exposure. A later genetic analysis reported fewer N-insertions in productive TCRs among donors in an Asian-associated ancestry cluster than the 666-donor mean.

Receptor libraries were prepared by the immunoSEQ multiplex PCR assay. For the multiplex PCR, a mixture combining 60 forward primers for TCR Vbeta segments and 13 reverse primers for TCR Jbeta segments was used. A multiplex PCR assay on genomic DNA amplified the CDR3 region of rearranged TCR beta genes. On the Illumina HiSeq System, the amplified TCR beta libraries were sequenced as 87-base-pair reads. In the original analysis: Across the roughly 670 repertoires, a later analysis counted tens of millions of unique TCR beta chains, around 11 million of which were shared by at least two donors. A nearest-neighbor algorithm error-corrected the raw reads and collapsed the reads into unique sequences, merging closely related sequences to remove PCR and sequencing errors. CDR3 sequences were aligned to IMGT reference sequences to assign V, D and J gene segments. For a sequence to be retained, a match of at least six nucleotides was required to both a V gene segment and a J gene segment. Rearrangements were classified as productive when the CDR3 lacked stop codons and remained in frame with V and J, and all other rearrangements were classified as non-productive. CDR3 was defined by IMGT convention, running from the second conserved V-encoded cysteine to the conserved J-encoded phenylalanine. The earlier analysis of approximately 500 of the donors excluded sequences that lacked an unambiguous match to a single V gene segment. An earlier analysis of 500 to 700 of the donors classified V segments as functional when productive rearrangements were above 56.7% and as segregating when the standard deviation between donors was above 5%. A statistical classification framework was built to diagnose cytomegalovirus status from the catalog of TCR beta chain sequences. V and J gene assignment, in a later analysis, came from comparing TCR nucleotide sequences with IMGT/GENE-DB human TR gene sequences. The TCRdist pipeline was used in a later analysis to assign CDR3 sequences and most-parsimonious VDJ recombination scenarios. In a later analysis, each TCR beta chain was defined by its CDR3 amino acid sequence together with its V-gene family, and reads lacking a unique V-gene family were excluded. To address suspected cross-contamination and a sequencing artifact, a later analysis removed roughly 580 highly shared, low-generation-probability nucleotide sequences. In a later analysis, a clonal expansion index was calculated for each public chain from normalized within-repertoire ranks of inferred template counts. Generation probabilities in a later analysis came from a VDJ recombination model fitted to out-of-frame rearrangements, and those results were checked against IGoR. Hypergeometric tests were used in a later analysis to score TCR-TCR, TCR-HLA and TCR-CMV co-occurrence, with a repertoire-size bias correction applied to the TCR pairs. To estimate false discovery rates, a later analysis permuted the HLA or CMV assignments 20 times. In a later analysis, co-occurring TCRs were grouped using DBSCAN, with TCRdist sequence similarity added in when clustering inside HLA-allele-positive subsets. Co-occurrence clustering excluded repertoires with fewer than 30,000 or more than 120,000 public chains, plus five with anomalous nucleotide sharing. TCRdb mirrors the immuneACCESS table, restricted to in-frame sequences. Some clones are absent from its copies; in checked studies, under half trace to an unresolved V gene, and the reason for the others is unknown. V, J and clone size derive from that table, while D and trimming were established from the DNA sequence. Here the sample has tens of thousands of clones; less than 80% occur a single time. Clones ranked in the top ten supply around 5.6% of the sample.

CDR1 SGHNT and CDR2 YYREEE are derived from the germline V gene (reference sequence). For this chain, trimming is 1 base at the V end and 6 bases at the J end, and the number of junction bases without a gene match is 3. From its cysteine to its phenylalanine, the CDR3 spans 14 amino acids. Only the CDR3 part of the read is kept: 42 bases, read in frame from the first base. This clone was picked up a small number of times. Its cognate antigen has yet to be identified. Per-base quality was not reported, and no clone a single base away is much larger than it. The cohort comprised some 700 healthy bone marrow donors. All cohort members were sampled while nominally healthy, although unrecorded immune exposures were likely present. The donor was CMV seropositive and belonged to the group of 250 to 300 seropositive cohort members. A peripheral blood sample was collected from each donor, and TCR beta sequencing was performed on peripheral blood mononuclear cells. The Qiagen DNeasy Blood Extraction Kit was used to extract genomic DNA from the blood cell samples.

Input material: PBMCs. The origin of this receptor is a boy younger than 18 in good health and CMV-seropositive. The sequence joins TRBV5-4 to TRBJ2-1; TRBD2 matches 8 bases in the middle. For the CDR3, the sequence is CASSLRRGVNEQFF. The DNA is TGTGCCAGCAGCTTGAGGCGGGGGGTCAATGAGCAGTTCTTC.